These 21 T cell receptor beta chains originate from one sample sequenced in a study of radiation and T cells in renal cell carcinoma. Sequencing was performed with immunoSEQ multiplex PCR; in TCRdb, only in-frame clones are kept and a portion is missing. The sample carries about 62,000 clones, over 60% recorded once. Time point noted: blood 4 weeks post-SBRT, at nephrectomy. The sample's treatment: 15 Gy SBRT to primary tumor, nephrectomy 4 weeks later. The sample consisted of blood, taken from a patient whose treatment included radiotherapy and nephrectomy. These receptors were taken from a man aged 60-69 years with renal cell carcinoma.

The chain links TRBV9 to TRBJ2-3; D is possibly TRBD1 (6 bases). The CDR3 consists of 13 residues. Germline V gene data show CDR1 as SGDLS and CDR2 as YYNGEE. V was pared by 2 bases and J by 3 bases, with 7 bases between. The chain's CDR3 is CASSVQGTDTQYF. CDR3 DNA: TGTGCCAGCAGCGTTCAGGGGACAGATACGCAGTATTTT.

The rearrangement joins TRBV25-1 to TRBJ1-2; 11 nucleotides agree with TRBD1. Germline values: CDR1 MGHDK, CDR2 SYGVNS. The V gene end was trimmed by 6 bases and the J gene end by 6 bases; junction bases not matched to a gene: 6. This CDR3 contains 14 residues. The CDR3 DNA follows: TGTGCCAGCAGCGATGGGACAGGGGGTGATGGCTACACCTTC. This codes for CASSDGTGGDGYTF.

The V and J genes are TRBV4-2 and TRBJ2-3; 14 bases line up with TRBD2. Germline loops: CDR1 LGHNA, CDR2 YNFKEQ. The CDR3 is made up of 19 amino acids. The J segment lost 0 bases and the V segment lost 1 base, leaving 6 bases of the junction unmatched. This CDR3 is CASSQGGTSGGTSTDTQYF. CDR3 DNA: TGTGCCAGCAGCCAAGGGGGGACTAGCGGGGGTACTAGCACAGATACGCAGTATTTT.

The chain recombines TRBV6-5 with TRBJ1-2; no clear D. CDR1 and CDR2 (germline): MNHEY, SVGAGI. The CDR3 contains 15 residues. The V end lost 10 bases, the J end lost 4 bases, and 22 bases lay between the germline ends. CDR3 nucleotide sequence: TGTGCCACCGCCCCACTCTTCTCAATCTTCTATGGCTACACCTTC. This codes for CATAPLFSIFYGYTF.

V gene TRBV5-1 combines with J gene TRBJ1-2; D remains unclear. The CDR3 is made up of 15 amino acids. The germline V gene encodes CDR1 SGHRS and CDR2 YFSETQ. The germline V and J ends were trimmed by 4 bases and 5 bases, with 18 bases remaining between them. The CDR3 coding sequence is TGCGCCAGCAGCGCCACCGAACAGAAACTTTATGGCTACACCTTC. It specifies CASSATEQKLYGYTF.

The chain carries TRBV27 and TRBJ1-4, with D possibly being TRBD1 (6 bases). Per germline, CDR1 MNHEY and CDR2 SMNVEV (reference sequence). The CDR3 has 16 residues. V was pared by 3 bases and J by 10 bases, with 21 bases between. DNA for the CDR3: TGTGCCAGCAGTTTCGCTGCAGGGGAAGCTTTGGGAAAACTGTTTTTT. Translated, it gives CASSFAAGEALGKLFF.

The chain links TRBV6-6 to TRBJ2-4; 8 bases align to TRBD2. The ends lost 4 bases at V and 8 bases at J; junction bases unmatched: 4. This CDR3 contains 13 residues. Germline V lookup: CDR1 MNHNY, CDR2 SVGAGI (reference sequence). CDR3 DNA: TGTGCCAGCAGTTGGACTAGCTGGGACATTCAGTACTTC. It translates to CASSWTSWDIQYF.

The rearrangement links TRBV10-3 to TRBJ2-5; D perhaps matches TRBD1 (6 bases). Germline values: CDR1 ENHRY, CDR2 SYGVKD. The V gene lost 0 bases and the J gene lost 6 bases, with 17 bases spanning the gap. The CDR3 is 16 amino acids. The CDR3 loop reads CAISESPRQDSKTQYF. The CDR3 coding sequence is TGTGCCATCAGTGAGTCCCCCAGACAGGACTCGAAGACCCAGTACTTC.

The rearrangement links TRBV27 to TRBJ2-7; the D is unclear. The germline V gene has CDR1 MNHEY and CDR2 SMNVEV (reference sequence). The CDR3 sequence is 16 residues long. V shed 6 bases and J shed 0 bases, with 18 bases lying between them. The CDR3 loop is CASSGTYNDLSYEQYF. The CDR3 DNA sequence: TGTGCCAGCAGCGGAACCTACAACGACCTCTCCTACGAGCAGTACTTC.

The chain combines TRBV5-1 with TRBJ2-7, with D unresolved. The CDR3 is 18 amino acids. Germline values: CDR1 SGHRS, CDR2 YFSETQ. V lost 2 bases and J lost 3, with 24 bases in between. The CDR3 sequence is CASSLGSLEPSGVYEQYV. CDR3 in DNA: TGCGCCAGCAGCTTAGGCAGCTTGGAACCTTCTGGGGTCTACGAGCAGTACGTC.

The DNA of the CDR3 is TGTGCCAGCAGCTACCAGGGGGACTATGGCTACACCTTC. Translated, it gives CASSYQGDYGYTF. The chain has TRBV5-4 and TRBJ1-2, with TRBD1 identical over 7 bases. The CDR3 has 13 residues. CDR1 is SGHNT, CDR2 YYREEE, per germline (reference sequence). Trimming cost V 3 bases and J 3 bases; bases outside gene matches: 2.

This clone was counted only a few times. The rearrangement joins TRBV6-1 to TRBJ1-1, with D perhaps TRBD1 (6 bases). This CDR3 has 16 residues. V gave up 3 bases and J gave up 1 base, with 15 bases separating them. Germline CDR1 reads MNHNS; CDR2 reads SASEGT. The CDR3 bases are TGTGCCAGCAGTGAGTTTTCGGGGGGCGGGAACACTGAAGCTTTCTTT. It yields the protein CASSEFSGGGNTEAFF.

V is TRBV7-9 and J is TRBJ1-2; D is perhaps TRBD1 (5 bases). V shed 6 bases and J shed 8 bases, with 10 bases lying between them. Germline values: CDR1 SEHNR, CDR2 FQNEAQ (reference sequence). The length of the CDR3 is 11 residues. The CDR3 spells CASSFDSGYTF. The CDR3 DNA reads as TGTGCCAGCAGTTTTGACAGCGGCTACACCTTC.

The chain combines TRBV5-4 with TRBJ1-2; possible D gene TRBD1, 5 bases. V was clipped by 3 bases and J by 4 bases, with 10 bases between them. Germline CDR1 is SGHNT and CDR2 is YYREEE (reference sequence). The CDR3 covers 13 residues. The CDR3 DNA follows: TGTGCCAGCAGCTGGGACGCCCTCTATGGCTACACCTTC. Protein product: CASSWDALYGYTF.

The gene calls are TRBV10-1 and TRBJ1-5, with TRBD1 as a possible D gene (5 bases). The germline CDR1 and CDR2 sequences are WNHNN and SYGVQD (reference sequence). The CDR3 loop spans 16 amino acids. The V end lost 4 bases, the J end lost 0 bases, and 13 bases lay between the germline ends. CDR3: CASSAGGRGSNQPQHF. The CDR3, as DNA: TGCGCCAGCAGTGCGGGGGGAAGGGGTAGCAATCAGCCCCAGCATTTT.

This clone was seen just once. The V call is TRBV30, the J call TRBJ2-2, with D perhaps matching TRBD2 (6 bases). V shed 5 bases and J shed 1 base, with 11 bases lying between them. The CDR3 length is 14 residues. Per the germline V gene, CDR1 is GTSNPN and CDR2 is SVGIG (reference sequence). The CDR3 is CAWGRGMNTGELFF. DNA of the CDR3: TGTGCCTGGGGTCGGGGGATGAACACCGGGGAGCTGTTTTTT. Using reference TRBV30 and TRBJ2-2 for the parts outside the CDR3, the full variable domain is SQTIHQWPATLVQPVGSPLSLECTVEGTSNPNLYWYRQAAGRGLQLLFYSVGIGQISSEVPQNLSASRPQDRQFILSSKKLLLSDSGFYLCAWGRGMNTGELFFGEGSRLTVL.

V is TRBV29-1 and J is TRBJ1-5, with D maybe TRBD1 (6 bases). V was cut by 4 bases and J by 6 bases, with 16 bases left in between. Germline-derived CDR1 and CDR2 are SQVTM and ANQGSEA. The length of the CDR3 is 14 residues. The CDR3 DNA reads as TGCAGCGTTGTTGAGACAGGCCAGGGTCAGCCCCAGCATTTT. It specifies CSVVETGQGQPQHF.

This sequence joins TRBV6-5 and TRBJ1-2; tentative D call: TRBD1 (5 bases). This CDR3 spans 14 amino acids. From germline, CDR1 is MNHEY and CDR2 SVGAGI. Trimming shortened V by 8 bases and J by 2 bases, and 15 bases separated the two germline ends. Here the CDR3 reads CASRRGGGNYGYTF. The DNA of the CDR3 is TGTGCCAGCCGCCGCGGGGGAGGGAACTATGGCTACACCTTC.

In its sample, this clone was seen once. This chain joins TRBV29-1 and TRBJ1-1; 8 positions match TRBD1. Germline CDR1 reads SQVTM; CDR2 reads ANQGSEA. V lost 7 bases to trimming and J lost 0 bases; unmatched junction nucleotides: 7. The CDR3 is 14 amino acids. The CDR3 loop is CSAYRGNMNTEAFF. DNA of the CDR3: TGCAGCGCCTACAGGGGGAATATGAACACTGAAGCTTTCTTT.

The rearrangement uses TRBV9 and TRBJ2-1; no clear D. Trimming pared 0 bases from V and 5 bases from J, leaving 9 bases between. Germline V CDR1 and CDR2: SGDLS, YYNGEE. The CDR3 loop spans 14 amino acids. The CDR3 protein is CASSVAISDNEQFF. The DNA for the CDR3 is TGTGCCAGCAGCGTAGCTATAAGTGACAATGAGCAGTTCTTC.

This chain joins TRBV2 and TRBJ1-1; D is possibly TRBD1 (5 bases). The germline CDR1 and CDR2 sequences are SNHLY and FYNNEI. CDR3 length equals 13 residues. Trimming stripped 7 bases from V and 0 bases from J, with 9 bases between. CDR3 residues: CASTGVLNTEAFF. The CDR3 coding sequence is TGTGCCAGCACGGGGGTCCTGAACACTGAAGCTTTCTTT.